This is a list of T cell receptor beta chains from one sample in a study of cytomegalovirus exposure and HLA in healthy donors. Only in-frame clones appear in the TCRdb table, and some are missing; sequencing was by immunoSEQ multiplex PCR. The table includes about 160,000 clones, approximately 76% detected once. The sample taken for sequencing was PBMCs. The origin of the receptors is a female donor in good health and CMV-seronegative. CDR3s include the opening cysteine and the closing phenylalanine or tryptophan. The order of the fields is clone size, J gene, V gene, D gene, CDR3 DNA, CDR3 protein. D genes are given only for firm matches. Size is omitted from some rows. Given values are once, few, many or a class for expanded clones.

once | TRBJ1-3 | TRBV5-4 | . | TGTGCCAGCAGTTCACAGGCCCCCTCTGGAAACACCATATATTTT | CASSSQAPSGNTIYF
. | TRBJ2-1 | TRBV23-1 | TRBD2 | TGCGCCAGCAGTCAACCGGGACTACAACTCTCCTACAATGAGCAGTTCTTC | CASSQPGLQLSYNEQFF
few | TRBJ2-4 | TRBV30 | TRBD1 | TGTGCCTGGAGTAGCGACAGGGGTGGGGGAAAAAACATTCAGTACTTC | CAWSSDRGGGKNIQYF
. | TRBJ2-5 | TRBV19 | TRBD1 | TGTGCCAGTAGTACTCTACTGACAGGGGAAGAGACCCAGTACTTC | CASSTLLTGEETQYF
. | TRBJ1-2 | TRBV29-1 | . | TGCAGCGTTGACCAAGAGCGTGGCTACACCTTC | CSVDQERGYTF
. | TRBJ2-5 | TRBV9 | TRBD1 | TGTGCCAGCAGCGCCCAAGGACAGGGTACGGAGACCCAGTACTTC | CASSAQGQGTETQYF
. | TRBJ1-4 | TRBV6-5 | . | TGTGCCAGCAGTTCCCCCGGGGGTATCGAAAAACTGTTTTTT | CASSSPGGIEKLFF
. | TRBJ2-7 | TRBV6-1 | . | TGTGCCAGCAGGGACTGGGCTATTCCCTACGAGCAGTACTTC | CASRDWAIPYEQYF
few | TRBJ1-1 | TRBV27 | . | TGTGCCAGCAGTTTAATTTGGAAAGGACAGCGACATGAAGCTTTCTTT | CASSLIWKGQRHEAFF
. | TRBJ1-4 | TRBV4-2 | TRBD1 | TGTGCCAGCAGCCAAGTAGGAGACAGGGGGCACCTAAGTGAAAAACTGTTTTTT | CASSQVGDRGHLSEKLFF
. | TRBJ2-7 | TRBV10-1 | TRBD2 | TGCGCCAGCAGCCTCAGGGAAGCGGGACTCTACGAGCAGTACTTC | CASSLREAGLYEQYF
few | TRBJ1-5 | TRBV6-5 | TRBD1 | TGTGCCAGCAGTCCCGGGACAGGGAATCAGCCCCAGCATTTT | CASSPGTGNQPQHF
. | TRBJ1-2 | TRBV7-3 | . | TGTGCCAGCAGCTTTAAAGGGGGCTATGGCTACACCTTC | CASSFKGGYGYTF
. | TRBJ2-3 | TRBV5-4 | . | TGTGCCAGCAGCGTGACTCATTCCACAGATACGCAGTATTTT | CASSVTHSTDTQYF
. | TRBJ1-6 | TRBV30 | . | TGTGCCTGGAGGGGGAGGAGCTCCTATAATTCACCCCTCCACTTT | CAWRGRSSYNSPLHF
. | TRBJ1-2 | TRBV19 | TRBD1 | TGTGCCAGTAGTGGACACCCGGGACAGGGAAATGGCTACACCTTC | CASSGHPGQGNGYTF
. | TRBJ1-4 | TRBV15 | . | TGTGCCACCAGCACTGGACAGCCTAATGAAAAACTGTTTTTT | CATSTGQPNEKLFF
. | TRBJ1-2 | TRBV29-1 | . | TGCAGCGTTGACATCGCAGGGTCCTATGGCTACACCTTC | CSVDIAGSYGYTF
once | TRBJ2-2 | TRBV4-1 | TRBD2 | TGCGCCAGCAGCCTCCTAGGGGGTAGCGGGGGGTATACCGGGGAGCTGTTTTTT | CASSLLGGSGGYTGELFF
. | TRBJ2-5 | TRBV28 | . | TGTGCCAGCAGTTCAGGGGCAGAGACCCAGTACTTC | CASSSGAETQYF
. | TRBJ2-5 | TRBV6-5 | . | TGTGCCAGCAGTCTAGGAGAGACCCAGTACTTC | CASSLGETQYF
. | TRBJ1-1 | TRBV10-3 | . | TGTGCCATCAGTGCCGAACTTTACACTGAAGCTTTCTTT | CAISAELYTEAFF
once | TRBJ2-5 | TRBV7-9 | TRBD1 | TGTGCCAGCAGCAACTACCCAACCGGGACAGGGTACTTC | CASSNYPTGTGYF
. | TRBJ2-1 | TRBV6-5 | TRBD1 | TGTGCCAGCAGTCGACCTGGACAGGGGTTCAATGAGCAGTTCTTC | CASSRPGQGFNEQFF
. | TRBJ1-5 | TRBV5-8 | . | TGTGCCAGCAGCTTGGTTAGTTTGGGCCTCAATCAGCCCCAGCATTTT | CASSLVSLGLNQPQHF
. | TRBJ2-2 | TRBV7-9 | . | TGTGCCAGCAGCGCCAGACTAGACTTTAACACCGGGGAGCTGTTTTTT | CASSARLDFNTGELFF
. | TRBJ1-2 | TRBV5-1 | . | TGCGCCAGCAGCTTGAAAGGAGACTATGGCTACACCTTC | CASSLKGDYGYTF
. | TRBJ1-4 | TRBV30 | . | TGTGCCTGGACCCGAGGAGGGGATAATGAAAAACTGTTTTTT | CAWTRGGDNEKLFF
. | TRBJ2-7 | TRBV7-8 | TRBD2 | TGTGCCAGCAGCTTAGTATTGTCGGGACTAGCGCTGAGCTCCTACGAGCAGTACTTC | CASSLVLSGLALSSYEQYF
. | TRBJ2-3 | TRBV4-2 | TRBD2 | TGTGCCAGCAGCCAAGGAGCGGGAGTGTCAGATACGCAGTATTTT | CASSQGAGVSDTQYF
. | TRBJ2-2 | TRBV7-3 | TRBD2 | TGTGCCAGCAGCCCTTTCGGGGCGGGAGGAGGCACCGGGGAGCTGTTTTTT | CASSPFGAGGGTGELFF
. | TRBJ2-1 | TRBV19 | TRBD2 | TGTGCCAGTAGTATAGCCCTAGCGGGGCATCTGGGCAATGAGCAGTTCTTC | CASSIALAGHLGNEQFF
. | TRBJ1-2 | TRBV20-1 | . | TGCAGTGCTACGGACAGCTATGGCTACACCTTC | CSATDSYGYTF
. | TRBJ1-6 | TRBV19 | . | TGTGCCAGTAGTATAAGGGGTGCGGAGAGCTCCTATAATTCACCCCTCCACTTT | CASSIRGAESSYNSPLHF
. | TRBJ1-1 | TRBV6-1 | TRBD1 | TGTGCCAGCAGTGAAGCTACAGGGGGCATATTATCGAAAGCTTTCTTT | CASSEATGGILSKAFF
once | TRBJ2-1 | TRBV5-5 | TRBD2 | TGTGCCAGCAGCCACTCCGGCGGGGGGGAGAATGAGCAGTTCTTC | CASSHSGGGENEQFF
. | TRBJ2-3 | TRBV5-4 | TRBD2 | TGTGCCAGCAGCCCTGGGACTAGCGGGAGGGCCGGCACAGATACGCAGTATTTT | CASSPGTSGRAGTDTQYF
. | TRBJ2-2 | TRBV19 | TRBD2 | TGTGCCAGTAGTCTACTGACTAGCGGGGGCACCGGGGAGCTGTTTTTT | CASSLLTSGGTGELFF
. | TRBJ2-4 | TRBV5-1 | . | TGCGCCAGCCAGGCGGGCCCGGTAGCCAAAAACATTCAGTACTTC | CASQAGPVAKNIQYF
. | TRBJ2-3 | TRBV6-1 | TRBD2 | TGTGCCAGCAGTGAAGCGTTGGGACTAGTCTCCCGCGGGGCAGATACGCAGTATTTT | CASSEALGLVSRGADTQYF
. | TRBJ2-1 | TRBV7-3 | TRBD2 | TGTGCCAGCAGCTCACCTAGCGGGTCCCTATCCAATGAGCAGTTCTTC | CASSSPSGSLSNEQFF
once | TRBJ1-5 | TRBV7-3 | . | TGTGCCAGCAGCTTAGGAGTAGGCCAGCCCCAGCATTTT | CASSLGVGQPQHF
few | TRBJ2-5 | TRBV7-9 | TRBD2 | TGTGCCAGCAGCCCCCATAGCGGGGGGTACCAAGAGACCCAGTACTTC | CASSPHSGGYQETQYF
. | TRBJ2-6 | TRBV19 | TRBD1 | TGTGCCAGTAGTCTTGGACAGGGGGCGCGCCGCTCTGGGGCCAACGTCCTGACTTTC | CASSLGQGARRSGANVLTF
. | TRBJ1-2 | TRBV29-1 | . | TGCAGCGTTGATCTAGGTGCAGGCTACACCTTC | CSVDLGAGYTF
. | TRBJ1-2 | TRBV29-1 | . | TGCAGCGTGGCTCAACAGGTGGGCTATGGCTACACCTTC | CSVAQQVGYGYTF
. | TRBJ2-7 | TRBV27 | . | TGTGCCAGCGTAAAAACAGGGTTCGTACACGAGCAGTACTTC | CASVKTGFVHEQYF
. | TRBJ2-7 | TRBV9 | TRBD2 | TGTGCCAGCAGCGCCGGACTAGCGGGGGTCCCCTACGAGCAGTACTTC | CASSAGLAGVPYEQYF